The 25 T cell receptor beta chains listed next were all sequenced from one sample in a study of radiotherapy plus CTLA-4 blockade in lung cancer. Here immunoSEQ multiplex PCR was the method, and the copy in TCRdb shows in-frame clones only, minus some. The sample consists of 90,000 to 100,000 clones, 65% to 80% of them appearing once. The sequencing used peripheral blood, collected from a patient treated with radiotherapy plus ipilimumab. The receptor source for this set is a human donor with non-small cell lung cancer who had a partial response to radiotherapy plus ipilimumab. Some clones in this sample may be carry-over from other donors' samples.

This sequence joins TRBV28 and TRBJ2-1; D possibly corresponds to TRBD2 (5 bases). The ends were cut back, 10 bases at V and 0 bases at J, with 13 bases in the middle. The CDR3 covers 14 residues. Germline V gene data show CDR1 as MDHEN and CDR2 as SYDVKM. CDR3 in DNA: TGTGCCACCTTAGCGCAGAGCTCCTACAATGAGCAGTTCTTC. As protein: CATLAQSSYNEQFF. Supplemented by reference TRBV28 and TRBJ2-1, the full variable domain reads DVKVTQSSRYLVKRTGEKVFLECVQDMDHENMFWYRQDPGLGLRLIYFSYDVKMKEKGDIPEGYSVSREKKERFSLILESASTNQTSMYLCATLAQSSYNEQFFGPGTRLTVL.

The V call is TRBV5-4, the J call TRBJ2-1; 10 bases align to TRBD2. Germline V gene sequence: CDR1 SGHNT, CDR2 YYREEE (reference sequence). The CDR3 totals 15 residues. Unmatched junction bases numbered 2, after V lost 0 bases and J lost 5 bases. The CDR3: CASSLGSGGNNEQFF. In nucleotides, the CDR3 is TGTGCCAGCAGCTTGGGTAGCGGGGGGAACAATGAGCAGTTCTTC.

The chain is built from TRBV19 and TRBJ2-4, with D maybe TRBD1 (6 bases). The CDR3 length is 19 residues. CDR1 is LNHDA, CDR2 SQIVND, per germline (reference sequence). Trimming removed 3 bases at V and 0 bases at J, with 21 bases between. For the CDR3, the DNA is TGTGCCAGTAGTATTGGACGACAGGCCGACTTACTAGCCAAAAACATTCAGTACTTC. This encodes CASSIGRQADLLAKNIQYF.

This clone was picked up a small number of times. The rearrangement links TRBV28 to TRBJ1-5, with D unclear. V was pared by 1 base and J by 6 bases, with 4 bases between. The CDR3 is 12 amino acids. Germline assignment: CDR1 MDHEN and CDR2 SYDVKM. The CDR3 reads CASSLLSQPQHF. The CDR3 DNA sequence: TGTGCCAGCAGTTTATTATCTCAGCCCCAGCATTTT. Full variable domain (outside the CDR3, taken from reference TRBV28 and TRBJ1-5): DVKVTQSSRYLVKRTGEKVFLECVQDMDHENMFWYRQDPGLGLRLIYFSYDVKMKEKGDIPEGYSVSREKKERFSLILESASTNQTSMYLCASSLLSQPQHFGDGTRLSIL.

The chain joins TRBV11-2 to TRBJ2-1; tentatively, D is TRBD1 (6 bases). V gave up 5 bases and J gave up 12 bases, with 20 bases separating them. Germline lookup yields CDR1 SGHAT and CDR2 FQNNGV. The CDR3 has 14 residues. As DNA, the CDR3 is TGTGCCAGCAGCCCTCCCCAGGGGCCGAGTTTGCAGTTCTTC. Protein sequence: CASSPPQGPSLQFF.

The chain joins TRBV28 to TRBJ2-3; D remains unclear. The germline V and J ends were trimmed by 4 bases and 5 bases, with 4 bases remaining between them. The CDR3 spans 11 residues. Looked up from germline, CDR1 is MDHEN and CDR2 is SYDVKM. The CDR3 region is CASSSRDTQYF. CDR3 coding DNA: TGTGCCAGCAGTTCCCGAGATACGCAGTATTTT.

This sequence joins TRBV6-6 and TRBJ1-5; D is ambiguous. Per germline, CDR1 MNHNY and CDR2 SVGAGI (reference sequence). CDR3 size: 14 residues. Trimming stripped 6 bases from V and 5 bases from J, with 14 bases between. The CDR3 DNA is TGTGCCAGCAGCCAGGCGAGTTTCGATCAGCCCCAGCATTTT. This translates into CASSQASFDQPQHF.

The V and J genes are TRBV6-4 and TRBJ1-3; 8 bases line up with TRBD1. V lost 8 bases to trimming and J lost 6 bases; unmatched junction nucleotides: 12. From germline, CDR1 is MRHNA and CDR2 SNTAGT. The CDR3 contains 15 residues. CDR3 protein: CASRGQGPLLNTIYF. DNA of the CDR3: TGTGCCAGCCGAGGACAGGGACCATTATTAAACACCATATATTTT.

This rearrangement joins TRBV15 to TRBJ2-5, with TRBD1 as a possible D gene (5 bases). In germline, CDR1 is LNHNV, CDR2 YYDKDF (reference sequence). This CDR3 is built from 15 residues. V lost 4 bases, J lost 4 bases, and 16 bases lay in between. CDR3 bases: TGTGCCACCAGCATTAACGTCAGGGTGGGAGAGACCCAGTACTTC. Amino acids: CATSINVRVGETQYF. Supplemented by reference TRBV15 and TRBJ2-5, the full variable domain reads DAMVIQNPRYQVTQFGKPVTLSCSQTLNHNVMYWYQQKSSQAPKLLFHYYDKDFNNEADTPDNFQSRRPNTSFCFLDIRSPGLGDTAMYLCATSINVRVGETQYFGPGTRLLVL.

This clone was counted only a few times. V gene TRBV11-2 combines with J gene TRBJ2-7, with a tentative D call TRBD2 (6 bases). Germline V gives CDR1 SGHAT, CDR2 FQNNGV. The CDR3 sequence is 14 residues long. Trimming shortened V by 3 bases and J by 4 bases, and 13 bases separated the two germline ends. The CDR3 nucleotides read TGTGCCAGCAGCTTCTACACGGCGGGGTACGAGCAGTACTTC. Protein: CASSFYTAGYEQYF.

This clone was detected only a few times. Written as DNA, the CDR3 is TGTGCCAGCATGGGGATTGGGGCCGTATACGAGCAGTACTTC. Encoded protein: CASMGIGAVYEQYF. The rearrangement links TRBV6-5 to TRBJ2-7; D might be TRBD1 (5 bases). The CDR3 extends over 14 amino acids. Germline V gene data show CDR1 as MNHEY and CDR2 as SVGAGI. Trimming shortened V by 7 bases and J by 4 bases, and 17 bases separated the two germline ends.

The V and J genes are TRBV12-5 and TRBJ2-7, with 8 bases that match TRBD2. This CDR3 is 16 amino acids long. Trimming cost V 0 bases and J 5 bases; bases outside gene matches: 9. CDR1 LGHNT and CDR2 FRNRAP come from the germline V gene. The CDR3 here is CASGLVDGLADHEQYF. DNA for the CDR3: TGTGCTAGTGGTTTGGTAGACGGACTAGCCGACCACGAGCAGTACTTC.

This clone was counted between two and nine times. V usage is TRBV5-5 and J usage is TRBJ2-2; 9 nucleotides agree with TRBD2. V shed 4 bases and J 1 base; nucleotides not matched to a gene: 5. Germline V gene data show CDR1 as SGHKS and CDR2 as YYEKEE (reference sequence). The CDR3 consists of 16 residues. CDR3 protein: CASSVLAGENTGELFF. The CDR3 region has the DNA TGTGCCAGCAGCGTATTAGCGGGGGAGAACACCGGGGAGCTGTTTTTT.

The chain has TRBV7-9 and TRBJ2-1, with D maybe TRBD1 (5 bases). V lost 1 base and J 9 bases, leaving 10 bases between the germline ends. Germline V gives CDR1 SEHNR, CDR2 FQNEAQ (reference sequence). CDR3 length: 13 amino acids. The CDR3, as DNA: TGTGCCAGCAGCTTAGTCATTCAGGGTGAGCAGTTCTTC. Translated: CASSLVIQGEQFF. The full variable domain, its missing parts supplied by reference TRBV7-9 and TRBJ2-1, is DTGVSQNPRHKITKRGQNVTFRCDPISEHNRLYWYRQTLGQGPEFLTYFQNEAQLEKSRLLSDRFSAERPKGSFSTLEIQRTEQGDSAMYLCASSLVIQGEQFFGPGTRLTVL.

V is TRBV7-3 and J is TRBJ2-7, with a possible D match to TRBD1 (6 bases). This CDR3 is built from 14 residues. The V end was cut by 2 bases, the J end by 4 bases, with 12 bases between. CDR1 and CDR2 (germline): SGHTA, FQGTGA. CDR3 protein: CASSLDTRGYEQYF. The DNA for the CDR3 is TGTGCCAGCAGCTTAGACACGAGGGGGTACGAGCAGTACTTC.

The chain recombines TRBV7-8 with TRBJ1-1; TRBD1 aligns across 7 bases. This CDR3 comprises 16 residues. V was clipped by 3 bases and J by 2 bases; unmatched bases: 9. Germline CDR1 is SGHVS and CDR2 is FQNEAQ. The CDR3 DNA sequence: TGTGCCAGCAGCTTCCGACAGGGCTGGGGAAACACTGAAGCTTTCTTT. Protein product: CASSFRQGWGNTEAFF.

The V gene is TRBV5-6, the J gene TRBJ2-4; the match to TRBD2 covers 7 bases. After removal of 2 bases from V and 5 bases from J, the junction contained 10 bases not matched to a gene. This CDR3 is built from 16 residues. CDR1 is SGHDT, CDR2 YYEEEE, per germline. CDR3 DNA: TGTGCCAGCAGCTTACGCCTTGGGGGGAGGGAAAACATTCAGTACTTC. Encoded protein: CASSLRLGGRENIQYF.

This clone appeared a few times. The V gene is TRBV4-1, the J gene TRBJ1-6, with TRBD1 as a possible D gene (6 bases). Germline loops: CDR1 MGHRA, CDR2 YSYEKL. CDR3 length: 14 residues. The V end was cut by 4 bases, the J end by 7 bases, with 11 bases between. The chain's CDR3 is CASSLGAGNSPLHF. The CDR3 DNA reads as TGCGCCAGCAGCCTGGGGGCTGGGAATTCACCCCTCCACTTT.

This clone was counted a few times. The chain carries TRBV21-1 and TRBJ2-7; the table's D call TRBD1 went unverified against the DNA. TRBV21-1 counts as a pseudogene. The CDR3 runs to 13 residues. CDR3 residues: CASKTRESYEQYF. CDR3 DNA sequence: TGTGCCAGCAAGACACGCGAATCCTACGAGCAGTACTTC.

This clone was counted only a few times. This sequence joins TRBV29-1 and TRBJ2-2; maybe TRBD2 (5 bases). The V end was cut by 6 bases, the J end by 0 bases, with 5 bases between. The CDR3 has 12 residues. CDR1 and CDR2 from the germline V gene are SQVTM and ANQGSEA. Here the CDR3 reads CSVDSNTGELFF. CDR3 coding DNA: TGCAGCGTGGACTCGAACACCGGGGAGCTGTTTTTT.

The chain joins TRBV5-1 to TRBJ2-7, with 8 bases identical to TRBD2. The junction had 2 bases not matched to a gene; V was cut back by 3 bases and J by 3 bases. The CDR3 extends over 13 amino acids. Germline assignment: CDR1 SGHRS and CDR2 YFSETQ. DNA for the CDR3: TGCGCCAGCAGCTCAGGGACTAGCTACGAGCAGTACTTC. Translation gives CASSSGTSYEQYF.

The rearrangement uses TRBV6-6 and TRBJ2-7, with D possibly being TRBD2 (6 bases). Looked up from germline, CDR1 is MNHNY and CDR2 is SVGAGI (reference sequence). The CDR3 spans 13 residues. V lost 4 bases and J 7 bases, leaving 14 bases between the germline ends. The CDR3 protein is CASSSGDRREQYF. Here the CDR3 DNA reads TGTGCCAGCAGTTCGGGGGACCGGCGAGAGCAGTACTTC.

This chain connects TRBV7-3 to TRBJ2-1, with 8 bases matching TRBD2. V gave up 5 bases and J gave up 3 bases; unmatched junction bases: 9. CDR3 length: 16 residues. Germline V gives CDR1 SGHTA, CDR2 FQGTGA. Here the CDR3 reads CASSRRAGANYNEQFF. CDR3 in DNA: TGTGCCAGCAGCAGAAGAGCGGGAGCGAACTACAATGAGCAGTTCTTC.

This chain joins TRBV29-1 and TRBJ1-2; tentative D call: TRBD1 (5 bases). The CDR3 is 11 amino acids. The V gene's germline CDR1 is SQVTM and CDR2 ANQGSEA. Trimming pared 4 bases from V and 6 bases from J, leaving 9 bases between. CDR3 coding DNA: TGCAGCGTTGGATTAGGGGATGGCTACACCTTC. Translated, it gives CSVGLGDGYTF.

The table lists this clone with a few counts. The chain combines TRBV18 with TRBJ1-1; TRBD1 matches at 8 bases. CDR3 length: 14 residues. Germline loops: CDR1 KGHSH, CDR2 LQKENI. V shed 6 bases, J shed 0 bases, and the junction held 3 bases outside the gene matches. The CDR3 loop reads CASSPDRVNTEAFF. The CDR3 DNA follows: TGTGCCAGCTCCCCGGACAGGGTGAACACTGAAGCTTTCTTT.